This TCR beta chain was recorded in a study of human T cells and chemical hapten exposure. MiXCR was run by TCRdb on the RACE reads, yielding one entry per CDR3 protein. This table holds a few hundred thousand distinct CDR3 sequences, about 4.4% found once. Time point given: patch test 1, 2 weeks after DPC sensitization. Sample treatment: therapeutic diphenylcyclopropenone sensitization with weekly scalp DPC. This clonotype was observed at least ten times. V lost 3 bases, J lost 6 bases, and 14 bases lay in between. Germline V gene sequence: CDR1 SQVTM, CDR2 ANQGSEA. This CDR3 region has 13 residues. The starting material was whole blood, obtained in connection with sensitization to the hapten diphenylcyclopropenone (DPC). This clonotype originated in a woman in her 50s with alopecia areata. Some clones in this sample may be carry-over from other donors' samples. The V call is TRBV29-1, the J call TRBJ2-5; a weak D match, TRBD2 (5 bases). CDR3 DNA sequence: TGCAGCGTTGATCCCCAAAGGGAGAAGACCCAGTACTTC. Amino acid sequence: CSVDPQREKTQYF.